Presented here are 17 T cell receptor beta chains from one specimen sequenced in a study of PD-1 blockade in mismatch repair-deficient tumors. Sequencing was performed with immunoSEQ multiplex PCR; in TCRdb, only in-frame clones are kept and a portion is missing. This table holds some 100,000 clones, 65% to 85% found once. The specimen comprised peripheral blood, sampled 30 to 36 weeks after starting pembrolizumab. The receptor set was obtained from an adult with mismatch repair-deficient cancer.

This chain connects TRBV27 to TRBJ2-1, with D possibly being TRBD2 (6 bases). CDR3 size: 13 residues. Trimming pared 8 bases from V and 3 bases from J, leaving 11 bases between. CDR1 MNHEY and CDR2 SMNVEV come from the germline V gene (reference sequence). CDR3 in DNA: TGTGCCAGCGGGACTTTATTCTACAATGAGCAGTTCTTC. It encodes CASGTLFYNEQFF.

The CDR3 DNA reads TGTGCCAGCAGCTACGAGACGAGCTCCTACAATGAGCAGTTCTTC. This gives the protein CASSYETSSYNEQFF. The V call is TRBV7-9, the J call TRBJ2-1, with D hard to call. CDR1 SEHNR and CDR2 FQNEAQ come from the germline V gene (reference sequence). Deletions cut 4 bases from V and 0 bases from J, with 10 bases between. The CDR3 covers 15 residues. The full variable domain, completed using reference TRBV7-9 and TRBJ2-1, is DTGVSQNPRHKITKRGQNVTFRCDPISEHNRLYWYRQTLGQGPEFLTYFQNEAQLEKSRLLSDRFSAERPKGSFSTLEIQRTEQGDSAMYLCASSYETSSYNEQFFGPGTRLTVL.

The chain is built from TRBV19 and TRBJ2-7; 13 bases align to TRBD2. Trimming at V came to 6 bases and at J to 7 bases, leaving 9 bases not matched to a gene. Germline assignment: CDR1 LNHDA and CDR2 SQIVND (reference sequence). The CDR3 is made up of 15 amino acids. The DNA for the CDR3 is TGTGCCAGTAGACTAGCGGGAGGGCCGTCGGGGGAGCAGTACTTC. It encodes CASRLAGGPSGEQYF.

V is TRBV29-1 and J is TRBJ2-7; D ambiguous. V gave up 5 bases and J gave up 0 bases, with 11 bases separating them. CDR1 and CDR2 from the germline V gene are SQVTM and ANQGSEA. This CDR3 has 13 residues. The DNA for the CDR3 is TGCAGCGTTCCCTCGACTCACTCCTACGAGCAGTACTTC. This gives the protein CSVPSTHSYEQYF.

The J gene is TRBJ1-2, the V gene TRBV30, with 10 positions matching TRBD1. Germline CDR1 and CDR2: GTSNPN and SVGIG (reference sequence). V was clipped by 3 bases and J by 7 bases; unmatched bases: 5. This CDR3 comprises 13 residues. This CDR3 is CAWSLTGGSGYTF. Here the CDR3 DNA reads TGTGCCTGGAGCCTGACAGGGGGCAGTGGCTACACCTTC.

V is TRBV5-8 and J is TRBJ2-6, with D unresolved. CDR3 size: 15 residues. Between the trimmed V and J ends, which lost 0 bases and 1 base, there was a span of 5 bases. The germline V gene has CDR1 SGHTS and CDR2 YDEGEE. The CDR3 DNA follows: TGTGCCAGCAGCTTGGAAGGGTCTGGGGCCAACGTCCTGACTTTC. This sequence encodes CASSLEGSGANVLTF.

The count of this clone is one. The CDR3 region is CASSIYGGQSTGELFF. CDR3 nucleotide sequence: TGTGCCAGTAGTATCTACGGGGGACAGTCCACCGGGGAGCTGTTTTTT. The chain carries TRBV19 and TRBJ2-2; the D gene is possibly TRBD1 (7 bases). Per the germline V gene, CDR1 is LNHDA and CDR2 is SQIVND (reference sequence). Trimming cost V 3 bases and J 4 bases, with 15 bases left between them. This CDR3 has 16 residues.

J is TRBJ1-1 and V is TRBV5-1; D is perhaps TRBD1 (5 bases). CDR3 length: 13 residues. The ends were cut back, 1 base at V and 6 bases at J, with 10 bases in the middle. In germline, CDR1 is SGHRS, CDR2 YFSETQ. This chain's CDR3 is CASSLSWGPEAFF. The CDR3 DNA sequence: TGCGCCAGCAGCTTGTCGTGGGGCCCTGAAGCTTTCTTT. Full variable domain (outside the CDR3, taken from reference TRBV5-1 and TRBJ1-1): KAGVTQTPRYLIKTRGQQVTLSCSPISGHRSVSWYQQTPGQGLQFLFEYFSETQRNKGNFPGRFSGRQFSNSRSEMNVSTLELGDSALYLCASSLSWGPEAFFGQGTRLTVV.

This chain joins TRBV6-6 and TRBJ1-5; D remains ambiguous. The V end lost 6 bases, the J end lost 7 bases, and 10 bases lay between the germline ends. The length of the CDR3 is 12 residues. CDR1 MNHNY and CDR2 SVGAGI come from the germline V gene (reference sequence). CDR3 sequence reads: CASSAELQPQHF. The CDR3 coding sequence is TGTGCCAGCAGCGCGGAACTCCAGCCCCAGCATTTT.

The CDR3 coding sequence is TGTGCCACCAGCAGAGATGCGGGGGCCGAGCAGTACTTC. Translation gives CATSRDAGAEQYF. J is TRBJ2-7 and V is TRBV15, with D perhaps TRBD2 (7 bases). The CDR3 contains 13 residues. Germline CDR1 reads LNHNV; CDR2 reads YYDKDF (reference sequence). V lost 0 bases to trimming and J lost 6 bases, with 9 bases between them. The entire variable domain, with the rest obtained from reference TRBV15 and TRBJ2-7, is as follows: DAMVIQNPRYQVTQFGKPVTLSCSQTLNHNVMYWYQQKSSQAPKLLFHYYDKDFNNEADTPDNFQSRRPNTSFCFLDIRSPGLGDTAMYLCATSRDAGAEQYFGPGTRLTVT.

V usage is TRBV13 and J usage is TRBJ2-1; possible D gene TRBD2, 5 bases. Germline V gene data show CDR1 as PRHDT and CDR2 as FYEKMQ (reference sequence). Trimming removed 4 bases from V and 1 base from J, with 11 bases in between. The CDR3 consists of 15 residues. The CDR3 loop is CASSSALVSYNEQFF. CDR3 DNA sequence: TGTGCCAGCAGCTCCGCACTAGTTTCCTACAATGAGCAGTTCTTC.

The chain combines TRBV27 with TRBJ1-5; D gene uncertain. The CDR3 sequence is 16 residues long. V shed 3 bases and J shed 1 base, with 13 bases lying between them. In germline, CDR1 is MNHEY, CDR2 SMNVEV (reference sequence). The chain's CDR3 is CASSFRPGFSNQPQHF. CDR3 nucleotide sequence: TGTGCCAGCAGTTTTAGACCAGGATTCAGCAATCAGCCCCAGCATTTT.

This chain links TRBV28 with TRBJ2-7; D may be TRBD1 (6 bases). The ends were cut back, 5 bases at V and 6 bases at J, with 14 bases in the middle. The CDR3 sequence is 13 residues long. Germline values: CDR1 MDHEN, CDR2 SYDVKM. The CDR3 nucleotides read TGTGCCAGCAGTCTACCGACAGGAATCGAGCAGTACTTC. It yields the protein CASSLPTGIEQYF.

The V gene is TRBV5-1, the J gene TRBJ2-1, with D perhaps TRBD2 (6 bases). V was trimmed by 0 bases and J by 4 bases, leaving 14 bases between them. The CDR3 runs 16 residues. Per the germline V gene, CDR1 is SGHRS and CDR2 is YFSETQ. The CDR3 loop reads CASSLGGGDAYNEQFF. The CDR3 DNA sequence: TGCGCCAGCAGCTTGGGTGGCGGGGACGCGTACAATGAGCAGTTCTTC.

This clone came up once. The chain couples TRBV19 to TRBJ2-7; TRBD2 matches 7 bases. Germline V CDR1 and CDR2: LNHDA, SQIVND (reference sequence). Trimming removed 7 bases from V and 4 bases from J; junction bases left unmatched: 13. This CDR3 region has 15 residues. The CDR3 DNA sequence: TGTGCCAGTACCCTCCAGGGTGGGCGGGGGTACGAGCAGTACTTC. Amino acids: CASTLQGGRGYEQYF.

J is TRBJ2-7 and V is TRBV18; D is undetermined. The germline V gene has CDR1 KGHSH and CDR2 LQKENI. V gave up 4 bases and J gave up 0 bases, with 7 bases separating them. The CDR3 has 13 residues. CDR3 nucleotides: TGTGCCAGCTCACGGCAGAACTCCTACGAGCAGTACTTC. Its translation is CASSRQNSYEQYF.

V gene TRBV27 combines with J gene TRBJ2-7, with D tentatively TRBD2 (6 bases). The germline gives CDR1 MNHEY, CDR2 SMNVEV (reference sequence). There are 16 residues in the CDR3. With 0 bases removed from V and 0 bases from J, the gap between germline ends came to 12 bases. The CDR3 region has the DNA TGTGCCAGCAGTTTATCATTAGCGGAGCTCTCCTACGAGCAGTACTTC. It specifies CASSLSLAELSYEQYF.